This TCR beta chain appears in the sequencing data of a study of cytomegalovirus exposure and HLA in healthy donors. Study results and limitations: Most TCR sequences were uncommon, yet certain public TCRs appeared in many donors. Subsequent analysis revealed that first-cohort TCR clusters tended to co-occur in the 130 or so validation repertoires. Among TCR beta chains, those listed as cytomegalovirus-associated numbered approximately 150.

The donors were part of the validation cohort, which consisted of more than 90 subjects and was separate from the first cohort of about 720 subjects. Remarks on this clone: Its antigen is still unknown.

Measured with immunoSEQ multiplex PCR; TCRdb has only the in-frame clones, and not every one. The repertoire includes tens of thousands of clones, roughly 95% of them detected once, and 1.3% sits in the top ten. Sequenced: PBMCs. The sequence was obtained from a woman younger than 30 in good health and CMV-seronegative.

CDR3 coding DNA: TGTGCCAGCAGTATTCCTGGGTCGGGGTACGAGCAGTACTTC. Amino acids: CASSIPGSGYEQYF. The chain couples TRBV28 to TRBJ2-7, with a tentative D call TRBD2 (5 bases). Looked up from germline, CDR1 is MDHEN and CDR2 is SYDVKM. V lost 5 bases to trimming and J lost 4 bases, with 15 bases between them. CDR3 length equals 14 residues.